This section outlines one T cell receptor beta chain sequence together with its context. What this receptor recognizes is not known. Qualities for individual bases were not recorded, and no much larger clone is one base off. This sample stems from a study of graft-versus-host responses after intestinal transplantation (dated by TCRdb to the early 2020s). Regarding the study in general: Recipients received multivisceral, liver-intestinal, or isolated intestinal transplants. Samples from three later patients were sequenced in-house on an Illumina MiSeq with MiXCR processing rather than by the commercial service. Anti-thymocyte globulin induction was given to all recipients, followed by maintenance tacrolimus and steroids for approximately three years. To identify alloreactive clones, pre-transplant mixed lymphocyte reaction products were sequenced and compared with unstimulated pre-transplant donor and recipient T cells. A peak of at least 4% donor T cells among recipient peripheral blood mononuclear cells was the definition used for donor T cell macrochimerism. After intestinal transplantation, graft-versus-host and host-versus-graft alloreactive T cell clones were followed in the graft, circulation and bone marrow using bulk TCR-beta CDR3 sequencing. Of the 20 to 30 intestinal transplant recipients enrolled in the cohort, one of whom was a retransplant, a few patients without pretransplant specimens were excluded.

General findings and caveats noted by the study authors: Peak levels of circulating GvH clones were associated with declines in HvG clones early after transplant. High GvH to HvG T cell clonal ratios were observed in the allografts of patients with donor T cell macrochimerism. The conclusions were limited by the relatively low number and heterogeneity of the intestinal transplant patients. GvH clones were detected in recipient bone marrow, and some of these GvH clones were observed earlier in ileal mucosa or blood, consistent with an intestinal mucosal origin.

The method behind the library was the immunoSEQ multiplex PCR assay. In most patients, genomic DNA was isolated using the Qiagen DNeasy Blood and Tissue Kit and sent frozen to Adaptive Biotechnologies for TCR sequencing. High-throughput TCR-beta CDR3 sequencing of genomic DNA from most patients was performed by Adaptive Biotechnologies. The original pipeline was this. TCR sequencing data for around 19 patients were retrieved from Adaptive's ImmunoSEQ software; a few other patients were processed with MiXCR and VDJtools. CD4 versus CD8 sorting errors were corrected by removing sequences found in both subsets at a frequency ratio below 5:1. Because the origin of CDR3 nucleotide sequences shared between donor and recipient could not be assigned, those sequences were removed. Alloreactive clones required at least 2-fold expansion over unstimulated cells and minimum CFSE-low frequency of 0.002% (template counts) or 0.001% (read counts). Mappable clones were those detected in sequenced pre-transplant spleen, lymph node, or MLR CFSE-low populations of the donor or recipient. Cumulative frequency of alloreactive clones was calculated as a percentage of all sequences weighted by copy number. The table was pulled from immuneACCESS by TCRdb, which kept in-frame rearrangements only. Such tables lose some clones; where checked, under half of the loss comes from unresolved V genes, and the rest has no known cause. V and J calls and clone size are as listed in that table; D and trimming were resolved from the DNA. In all, the sample holds tens of thousands of clones, and around 85% of those were seen once. Roughly 19% of the sample belongs to the ten largest clones.

The time point label here, explained by the study, means: cells obtained before transplantation from donor or recipient. CD3+CD4+ and CD3+CD8+ populations were FACS-sorted from unstimulated pre-transplant donor and recipient cells taken from spleen or lymph nodes. V loses 2 bases, J loses 3 bases, and the germline ends lie 16 bases apart. The germline V gene (reference sequence) sets CDR1 to SEHNR and CDR2 to FQNEAQ. Its CDR3 holds 16 amino acids, cysteine through phenylalanine. The only DNA kept is the CDR3, 48 bases in frame from the first base. This TCR was sampled from a human donor who received an intestinal transplant. Sequences were derived from unstimulated CD8+ T cells sorted from spleen or lymph node cells, sampled before intestinal transplant. The rearrangement combines TRBV7-9 with TRBJ1-1, with the identity of the D gene unclear. CDR3 reads: CASSLNIGGFDTEAFF. The bases read TGTGCCAGCAGCTTAAATATTGGAGGGTTCGACACTGAAGCTTTCTTT. Full variable domain (CDR3 extended with the reference TRBV7-9 and TRBJ1-1 proteins): DTGVSQNPRHKITKRGQNVTFRCDPISEHNRLYWYRQTLGQGPEFLTYFQNEAQLEKSRLLSDRFSAERPKGSFSTLEIQRTEQGDSAMYLCASSLNIGGFDTEAFFGQGTRLTVV.